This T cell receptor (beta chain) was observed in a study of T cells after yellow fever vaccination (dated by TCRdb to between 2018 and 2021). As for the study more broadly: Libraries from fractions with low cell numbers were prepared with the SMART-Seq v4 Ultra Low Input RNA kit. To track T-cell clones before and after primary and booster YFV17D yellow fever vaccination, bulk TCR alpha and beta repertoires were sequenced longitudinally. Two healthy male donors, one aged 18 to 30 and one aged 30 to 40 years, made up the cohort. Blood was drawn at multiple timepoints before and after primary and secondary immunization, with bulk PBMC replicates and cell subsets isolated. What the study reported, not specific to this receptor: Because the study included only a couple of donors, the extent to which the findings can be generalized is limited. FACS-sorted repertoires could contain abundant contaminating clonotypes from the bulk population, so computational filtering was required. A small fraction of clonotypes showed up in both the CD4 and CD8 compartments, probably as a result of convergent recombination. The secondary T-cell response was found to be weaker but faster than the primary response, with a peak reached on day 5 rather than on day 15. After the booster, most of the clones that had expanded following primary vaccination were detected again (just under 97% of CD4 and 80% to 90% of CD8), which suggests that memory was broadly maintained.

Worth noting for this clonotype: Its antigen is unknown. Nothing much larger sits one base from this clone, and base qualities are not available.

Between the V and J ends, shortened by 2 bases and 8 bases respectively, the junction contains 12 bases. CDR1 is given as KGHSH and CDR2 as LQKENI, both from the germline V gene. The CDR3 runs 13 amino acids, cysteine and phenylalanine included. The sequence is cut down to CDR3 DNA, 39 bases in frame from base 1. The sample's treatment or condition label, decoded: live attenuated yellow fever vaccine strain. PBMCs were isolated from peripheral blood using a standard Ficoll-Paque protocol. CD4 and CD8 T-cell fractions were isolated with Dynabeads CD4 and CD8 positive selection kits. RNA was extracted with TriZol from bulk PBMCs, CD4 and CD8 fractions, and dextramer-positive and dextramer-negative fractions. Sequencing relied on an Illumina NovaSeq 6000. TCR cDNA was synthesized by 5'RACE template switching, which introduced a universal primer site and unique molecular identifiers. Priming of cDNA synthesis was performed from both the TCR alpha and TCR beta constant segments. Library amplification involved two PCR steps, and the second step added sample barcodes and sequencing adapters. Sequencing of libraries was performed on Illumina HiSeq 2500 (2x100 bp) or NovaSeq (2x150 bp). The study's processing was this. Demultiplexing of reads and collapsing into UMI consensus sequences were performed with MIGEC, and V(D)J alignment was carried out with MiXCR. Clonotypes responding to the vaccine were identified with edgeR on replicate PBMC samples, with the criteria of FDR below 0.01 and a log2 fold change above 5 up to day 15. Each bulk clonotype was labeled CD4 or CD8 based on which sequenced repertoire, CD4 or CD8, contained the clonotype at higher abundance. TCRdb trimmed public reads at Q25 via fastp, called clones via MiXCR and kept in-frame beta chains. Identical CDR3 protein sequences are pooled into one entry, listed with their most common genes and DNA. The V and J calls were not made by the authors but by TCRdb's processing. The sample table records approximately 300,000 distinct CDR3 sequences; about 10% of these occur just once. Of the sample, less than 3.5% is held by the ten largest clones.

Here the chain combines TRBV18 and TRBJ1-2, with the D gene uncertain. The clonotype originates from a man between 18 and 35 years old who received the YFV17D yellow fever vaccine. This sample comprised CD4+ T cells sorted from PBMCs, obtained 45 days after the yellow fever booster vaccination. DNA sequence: TGTGCCAGCTCACCATTCGGGGAGGAAGGCTACACCTTC. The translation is CASSPFGEEGYTF.